This TCR beta chain was obtained from a study of Graves' ophthalmopathy and Graves' hyperthyroidism. Looking at the study overall: Hyperthyroidism counted as stable given no ophthalmopathy within 18 months of follow-up.

The hyperthyroidism patients had a new diagnosis of under 2 months' duration and were aged 18 to 65. Certain patients were not enrolled. These were patients with other autoimmune diseases, uncontrolled infections, pregnancy or lactation. The sequenced template was RNA, covering the TCR beta CDR3 region. RT-PCR was first run with HTBI primers, then multiplex PCR in a second round. Using its own MiXCR run on the multiplex PCR reads, TCRdb lists one record per CDR3 protein. The sample consists of some 1.1 million distinct CDR3 sequences, roughly 35% of them appearing once. Study-level results: A roughly 81% specificity and 87.88% sensitivity were achieved by a 13-signature model that separated ophthalmopathy from stable hyperthyroidism.

To note about this clonotype: Its matching antigen is unknown. It may be a read error: a sequence one base away is much more abundant.

This CDR3 region has 15 residues. Trimming took 1 base from V and 5 from J; bases not matched to a gene: 6. Germline CDR1 reads SGHTA; CDR2 reads FQGTGA. Material for sequencing was peripheral blood or thyroid tissue (not recorded which). The receptor comes from an adult man with Graves' hyperthyroidism. The rearrangement uses TRBV7-3 and TRBJ2-7; 9 bases map to TRBD2. The CDR3: CASSLSLAGNHEQYV. The CDR3 DNA follows: TGTGCCAGCAGCTTAAGTCTAGCGGGAAATCACGAGCAGTACGTC.